This is a list of T cell receptor beta chains from one sample in a study of T cell responses to AZD1222 COVID-19 vaccine. Generated by immunoSEQ multiplex PCR, the TCRdb table keeps only in-frame clones and is missing some. The sample holds under 150,000 clones, approximately 94% seen once. The sequenced sample was peripheral blood, obtained on day 0 of AZD1222 vaccination. These receptors were collected from an adult in good health. Both conserved end residues are part of each CDR3. Each record gives: clone size, J gene, D gene, V gene, CDR3 protein, CDR3 DNA. The D gene is left open where the match is weak. Rows give clone size only sometimes, using once, few, many, or a class for an expanded clone.

>.|TRBJ1-1|.|TRBV4-3
CASSQVSWAEAFF
TGCGCCAGCAGCCAAGTAAGTTGGGCTGAAGCTTTCTTT
>.|TRBJ1-1|.|TRBV5-1
CASSSVWAETEAFF
TGCGCCAGCAGCAGCGTTTGGGCGGAGACTGAAGCTTTCTTT
>.|TRBJ2-5|TRBD2|TRBV7-9
CASIGTSGFQETQYF
TGTGCCAGCATCGGGACTAGCGGATTCCAAGAGACCCAGTACTTC
>.|TRBJ1-2|.|TRBV6-1
CASSEALHGSHLIYGYTF
TGTGCCAGCAGTGAAGCGCTTCATGGCAGTCATTTAATCTATGGCTACACCTTC
>.|TRBJ1-4|.|TRBV2
CASSVAGHRNEKLFF
TGTGCCAGCAGTGTGGCAGGGCATAGGAATGAAAAACTGTTTTTT
>.|TRBJ1-3|.|TRBV3-1/TRBV3-2
CASSQGVGTAGNTIYF
TGTGCCAGCAGCCAAGGGGTAGGGACGGCTGGAAACACCATATATTTT
>.|TRBJ1-2|.|TRBV29-1
CSVEGEDPYGYTF
TGCAGCGTTGAGGGGGAGGACCCTTATGGCTACACCTTC
>.|TRBJ1-2|.|TRBV19
CASSITGHDGYTF
TGTGCCAGTAGTATTACCGGACATGATGGCTACACCTTC
>once|TRBJ1-5|.|TRBV21-1
CASSGAANQPQHF
TGTGCCAGCAGCGGGGCAGCCAATCAGCCCCAGCATTTT
>.|TRBJ2-1|TRBD2|TRBV28
CASMKRQGVRLAGNYNEQFF
TGTGCCAGCATGAAGAGACAGGGGGTAAGACTAGCGGGGAACTACAATGAGCAGTTCTTC
>.|TRBJ1-2|.|TRBV3-1/TRBV3-2
CASRPRGKGYGYTF
TGTGCCAGCAGACCGAGGGGGAAGGGCTATGGCTACACCTTC
>.|TRBJ1-2|.|TRBV3-1/TRBV3-2
CASSLSVGPLWFSGYTF
TGTGCCAGCAGCCTTTCCGTCGGTCCCTTATGGTTTTCGGGCTACACCTTC
>.|TRBJ1-2|.|TRBV2
CASSEARGGGYTF
TGTGCCAGCAGTGAAGCACGAGGAGGTGGCTACACCTTC
>once|TRBJ2-5|TRBD2|TRBV6-5
CASTSSGGWETQYF
TGTGCCAGCACGAGTAGCGGGGGGTGGGAGACCCAGTACTTC
>.|TRBJ1-1|.|TRBV19
CASSSNLNTEAFF
TGTGCCAGTAGTTCAAACTTGAACACTGAAGCTTTCTTT
>.|TRBJ2-5|TRBD2|TRBV7-9
CASSLPGLAGVETQYF
TGTGCCAGCAGCTTACCGGGACTAGCGGGGGTTGAGACCCAGTACTTC
>.|TRBJ1-2|TRBD1|TRBV12-3/TRBV12-4
CASSSSTGYGYTF
TGTGCCAGCAGTTCCTCGACAGGGTATGGCTACACCTTC
>.|TRBJ1-1|.|TRBV30
CAWSVGGDTEAFF
TGTGCCTGGAGTGTAGGGGGAGACACTGAAGCTTTCTTT
>once|TRBJ2-4|.|TRBV19
CASDDSLAKNIQYF
TGTGCCAGTGATGACAGCTTAGCCAAAAACATTCAGTACTTC
>.|TRBJ2-7|TRBD2|TRBV5-1
CASRLGERDSYEQYF
TGCGCCAGCCGCTTAGGGGAGCGGGATTCCTACGAGCAGTACTTC
>few|TRBJ2-3|.|TRBV18
CASSRQGNTDTQYF
TGTGCCAGCTCACGTCAGGGGAACACAGATACGCAGTATTTT
>.|TRBJ1-2|.|TRBV15
CATSSRRGGDRSGGYTF
TGTGCCACCAGCAGCCGCCGGGGGGGGGATCGGTCGGGTGGCTACACCTTC
>.|TRBJ1-5|TRBD1|TRBV7-6
CASSLTGDSNQPQHF
TGTGCCAGCAGCCTGACAGGGGACAGCAATCAGCCCCAGCATTTT
>.|TRBJ1-1|.|TRBV11-2
CASSLDWGRSMNTEAFF
TGTGCCAGCAGCTTAGATTGGGGCAGGTCTATGAACACTGAAGCTTTCTTT
>.|TRBJ2-7|.|TRBV7-2
CASRPGGTVDEQYF
TGTGCCAGCAGGCCGGGAGGGACAGTAGACGAGCAGTACTTC
>.|TRBJ1-3|TRBD1|TRBV10-2
CASGTAGNTIYF
TGCGCCAGCGGGACAGCTGGAAACACCATATATTTT
>.|TRBJ1-4|.|TRBV9
CASSVGRNVPEKLFF
TGTGCCAGCAGCGTAGGAAGAAATGTACCCGAAAAACTGTTTTTT
>once|TRBJ1-4|.|TRBV7-2
CASSLRREKDEKLFF
TGTGCCAGCAGCCTTCGTCGGGAGAAGGATGAAAAACTGTTTTTT
>.|TRBJ1-2|.|TRBV6-5
CASQVSRGYGYTF
TGTGCCAGCCAAGTTAGTCGGGGCTATGGCTACACCTTC
>.|TRBJ2-3|.|TRBV18
CASSPPNTDTQYF
TGTGCCAGCTCACCACCGAACACAGATACGCAGTATTTT
>.|TRBJ2-5|.|TRBV5-1
CASNPESGIETQYF
TGCGCCAGCAACCCGGAGAGTGGGATAGAGACCCAGTACTTC
>medium-sized|TRBJ2-7|TRBD1|TRBV15
CATSRPQGVYEQYF
TGTGCCACCAGCAGACCGCAGGGGGTCTACGAGCAGTACTTC
>.|TRBJ1-3|.|TRBV5-5
CASSPDFSGNTIYF
TGTGCCAGCAGTCCAGATTTCTCTGGAAACACCATATATTTT
>.|TRBJ2-7|TRBD1|TRBV6-5
CASSRGTAYYEQYF
TGTGCCAGCAGTAGGGGGACAGCCTACTACGAGCAGTACTTC
>.|TRBJ2-7|.|TRBV12-3/TRBV12-4
CASSLGRGYEQYF
TGTGCCAGCAGTTTGGGTCGAGGCTACGAGCAGTACTTC
>.|TRBJ2-2|TRBD2|TRBV9
CASSGGSLGGELFF
TGTGCCAGCAGCGGCGGGAGTTTGGGCGGGGAGCTGTTTTTT
>.|TRBJ2-1|.|TRBV15
CATSPRGGGAVEQFF
TGTGCCACCAGCCCCAGGGGGGGAGGGGCGGTTGAGCAGTTCTTC
>.|TRBJ1-2|TRBD1|TRBV7-8
CASSLEGQLIATYGYTF
TGTGCCAGCAGCTTGGAGGGACAGCTCATCGCAACCTATGGCTACACCTTC
>.|TRBJ2-5|TRBD2|TRBV5-1
CASSLVGAGQETQYF
TGCGCCAGCAGCTTGGTCGGAGCGGGACAAGAGACCCAGTACTTC
>.|TRBJ2-7|.|TRBV6-5
CASSRQFPYEQYF
TGTGCCAGCAGTCGACAGTTCCCCTACGAGCAGTACTTC
>.|TRBJ1-2|TRBD1|TRBV14
CASSPTQIQGVRYGYTF
TGTGCCAGCAGCCCAACCCAGATACAGGGGGTGCGGTATGGCTACACCTTC
>.|TRBJ1-2|.|TRBV9
CASSVATEGGYTF
TGTGCCAGCAGCGTAGCCACAGAGGGTGGCTACACCTTC
>.|TRBJ2-2|.|TRBV4-3
CASSQDVGGLGPGELFF
TGCGCCAGCAGCCAAGATGTGGGCGGCTTAGGCCCCGGGGAGCTGTTTTTT
>.|TRBJ1-3|.|TRBV29-1
CSGCRACGNTIYF
TGCAGCGGGTGCAGGGCATGTGGAAACACCATATATTTT
>.|TRBJ2-2|TRBD2|TRBV6-2/TRBV6-3
CASSWATSGGANTGELFF
TGTGCCAGCAGTTGGGCCACTAGCGGGGGGGCGAACACCGGGGAGCTGTTTTTT
>.|TRBJ1-5|TRBD1|TRBV28
CASRQGGQPQHF
TGTGCCAGTCGACAGGGTGGACAGCCCCAGCATTTT
>.|TRBJ2-7|TRBD2|TRBV6-2/TRBV6-3
CASSPLRLAGGSSYEQYF
TGTGCCAGCAGTCCCCTGCGACTAGCGGGGGGGAGCTCCTACGAGCAGTACTTC
>.|TRBJ1-1|.|TRBV6-2/TRBV6-3
CASGSQPRQAFF
TGTGCCAGCGGTTCGCAGCCCCGTCAAGCTTTCTTT
>.|TRBJ1-2|.|TRBV6-2/TRBV6-3
CASSNGRSYGYTF
TGTGCCAGCAGTAACGGCAGGAGTTATGGCTACACCTTC